This TCR beta chain was captured by sequencing in a study of regulatory T cells in long-lasting Graves disease. Study-wide points: Thyroid tissue went unexamined; only peripheral blood was analyzed.

This clonotype was found many times. Its specificity is not known. The time point here: newly diagnosed GD, antithyroid drugs for less than 3 months. Generation of the TCR library employed RNA extracted from PBMCs. V gave up 5 bases and J gave up 7 bases, with 15 bases separating them. CDR3 size: 13 residues. The V gene's germline CDR1 is SNHLY and CDR2 FYNNEI. CDR3-region Arm-PCR and iRepertoire HTBI primers produced the TCR beta libraries. Using its own MiXCR run on the multiplex PCR reads, TCRdb lists one record per CDR3 protein. The sample carries over 450,000 distinct CDR3 sequences, 9.5% to 15% recorded once. This same sample was also part of a study on T cells in Graves' hyperthyroidism and ophthalmopathy. That paper adds: The TCR CDR3 was amplified in a first-round RT-PCR using the HTBI primer set.

This receptor was taken from a woman in her twenties or thirties with Graves disease. This specimen consisted of peripheral blood mononuclear cells (PBMCs), obtained at new diagnosis, from a patient treated with antithyroid drugs. The chain couples TRBV2 to TRBJ2-7; D is possibly TRBD1 or TRBD2 (5 bases each). The CDR3 DNA reads TGTGCCAGCAGTTCCGGGACGTTTGCGGAGCAGTACTTC. Amino acid sequence: CASSSGTFAEQYF.